This TCR beta chain emerged from a study of T-cell reconstitution after alpha-beta-depleted transplantation in children. The study, taken as a whole, reports: Some patients showed high day-60 TCRbeta diversity, which derived from surviving recipient T cells and thymic progenitors.

Germline CDR1 SGHRS, CDR2 YFSETQ. Deletions cut 4 bases from V and 5 bases from J, with 9 bases between. This CDR3 contains 12 residues. The TCRbeta library incorporated unique molecular identifiers. TCRdb re-analysed the PCR reads in MiXCR, keeping a single row per CDR3 protein. The sample records 530,000 or so distinct CDR3 sequences, over 25% being singletons. This clonotype was picked up a small number of times. Its specificity is unknown. The sample here was PBMCs, taken before TCRalphabeta/CD19-depleted stem cell transplant. The origin of this receptor is a boy in the first two years of life with Wiskott-Aldrich syndrome, due to receive a stem cell transplant. V gene TRBV5-1 combines with J gene TRBJ1-1; D perhaps matches TRBD1 (6 bases). CDR3 amino acids: CASSRTGTEAFF. The CDR3 DNA sequence: TGCGCCAGCAGCCGAACAGGGACTGAAGCTTTCTTT.